What follows describes a single TCR beta chain. This sample is drawn from a study of blood T cell repertoires in COVID-19. Original data processing: Estimation of nucleated cell counts was performed using reference gene primer amplification. Data came from immunoSEQ multiplex PCR; TCRdb stores just in-frame clones and leaves some out. The V and J calls and clone size were taken over from that table, and D and trimming were inferred from the DNA. The sample carries hundreds of thousands of clones, 88% recorded once. Sequencing input: peripheral blood. This TCR was sampled from a man younger than 30 with active or convalescent COVID-19.

The chain's CDR3 is CASGSKVAPRTYNEQFF. The CDR3 DNA reads as TGTGCTAGTGGTTCAAAAGTAGCTCCTCGAACCTACAATGAGCAGTTCTTC. The chain carries TRBV12-5 and TRBJ2-1; D is uncertain. With 4 bases removed from V and 2 bases from J, the gap between germline ends came to 18 bases. CDR3 length: 17 amino acids. Germline CDR1 reads LGHNT; CDR2 reads FRNRAP.